This T cell receptor beta chain was recovered during a study of metastatic and nonmetastatic thyroid tumors. As for the study in general: Repertoire comparison spanned blood and tumor or nodule tissue of malignant and benign thyroid patients. Study findings and constraints: As reported, TCR beta diversity in blood and tumor was significantly higher in malignant thyroid tumors than in benign nodules.

Trimming stripped 0 bases from V and 5 bases from J, with 16 bases between. CDR3 length: 17 residues. Germline CDR1 reads SGHTA; CDR2 reads FQGNSA. For this clone: Its specificity is not known.

Authors' analysis steps: A classifier for distant metastasis in papillary thyroid cancer was constructed using CDR3 differences observed across clinicopathological groups. TCRdb used MiXCR to call clones anew from the PCR reads. The authors' filters were not applied to this entry. The sample contains 13,000 to 15,000 clones, 20% to 30% of which appear only once. Before thyroid surgery, none of the patients had received any treatment. The V call is TRBV7-2, the J call TRBJ2-2; D not certain. This clonotype originated in a female donor with papillary thyroid cancer or a benign thyroid nodule (not recorded which). Some clones in this sample may be carry-over from other donors' samples. Sequencing input: tumor tissue. The CDR3 sequence is CASSLAAQQANTGELFF. As DNA, the CDR3 is TGTGCCAGCAGCTTAGCGGCCCAGCAGGCCAATACCGGGGAGCTGTTTTTT.